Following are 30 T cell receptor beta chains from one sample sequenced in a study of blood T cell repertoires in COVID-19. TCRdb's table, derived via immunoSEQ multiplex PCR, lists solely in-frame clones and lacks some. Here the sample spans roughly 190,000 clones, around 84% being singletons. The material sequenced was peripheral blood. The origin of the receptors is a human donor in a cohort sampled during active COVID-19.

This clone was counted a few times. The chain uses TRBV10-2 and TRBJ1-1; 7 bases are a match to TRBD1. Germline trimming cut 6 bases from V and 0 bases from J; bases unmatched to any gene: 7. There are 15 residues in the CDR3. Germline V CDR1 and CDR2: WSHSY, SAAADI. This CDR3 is CASRDRSYMNTEAFF. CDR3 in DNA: TGCGCCAGCAGGGACAGGTCCTACATGAACACTGAAGCTTTCTTT.

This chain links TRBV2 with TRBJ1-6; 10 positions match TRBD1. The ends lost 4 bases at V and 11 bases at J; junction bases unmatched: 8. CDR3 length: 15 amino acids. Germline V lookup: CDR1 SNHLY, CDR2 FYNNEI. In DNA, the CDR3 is TGTGCCAGCAGTGGCAGGGACAGGGGCCTCACACCCCTCCACTTT. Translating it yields CASSGRDRGLTPLHF. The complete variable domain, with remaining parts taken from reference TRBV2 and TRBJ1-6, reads EPEVTQTPSHQVTQMGQEVILRCVPISNHLYFYWYRQILGQKVEFLVSFYNNEISEKSEIFDDQFSVERPDGSNFTLKIRSTKLEDSAMYFCASSGRDRGLTPLHFGNGTRLTVT.

CDR3 protein: CAWSPKDRAEQYV. The DNA of the CDR3 is TGTGCCTGGAGCCCAAAGGACAGGGCAGAGCAGTACGTC. The gene calls are TRBV30 and TRBJ2-7, with 8 bases fitting TRBD1. The trim removed 3 bases at V and 7 bases at J, leaving 8 bases unmatched. The CDR3 has 13 amino acids. Germline CDR1 is GTSNPN and CDR2 is SVGIG (reference sequence).

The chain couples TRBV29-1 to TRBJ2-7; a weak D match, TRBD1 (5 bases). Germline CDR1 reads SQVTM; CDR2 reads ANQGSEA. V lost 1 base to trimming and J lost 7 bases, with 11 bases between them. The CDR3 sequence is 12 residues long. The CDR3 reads CSVEAVQGEQYF. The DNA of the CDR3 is TGCAGCGTTGAAGCGGTGCAGGGAGAGCAGTACTTC.

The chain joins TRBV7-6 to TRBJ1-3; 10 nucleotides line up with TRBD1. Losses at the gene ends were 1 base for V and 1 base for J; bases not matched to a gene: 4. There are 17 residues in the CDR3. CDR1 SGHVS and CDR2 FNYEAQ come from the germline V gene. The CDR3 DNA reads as TGTGCCAGCAGCTTAGAGCCGGGACAGGGGTCTGGAAACACCATATATTTT. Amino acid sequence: CASSLEPGQGSGNTIYF.

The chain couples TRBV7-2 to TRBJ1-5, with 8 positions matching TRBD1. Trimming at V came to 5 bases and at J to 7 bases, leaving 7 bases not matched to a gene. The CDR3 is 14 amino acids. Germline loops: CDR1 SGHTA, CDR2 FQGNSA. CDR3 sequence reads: CASSRRGLGQPQHF. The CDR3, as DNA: TGTGCCAGCAGCCGCAGGGGGCTAGGGCAGCCCCAGCATTTT.

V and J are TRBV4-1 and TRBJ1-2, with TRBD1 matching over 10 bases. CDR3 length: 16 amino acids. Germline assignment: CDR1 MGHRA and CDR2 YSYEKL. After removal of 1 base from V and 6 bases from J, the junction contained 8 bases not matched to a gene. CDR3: CASSQVGDRGLNGYTF. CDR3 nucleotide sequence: TGCGCCAGCAGCCAAGTCGGAGACAGGGGGCTCAATGGCTACACCTTC.

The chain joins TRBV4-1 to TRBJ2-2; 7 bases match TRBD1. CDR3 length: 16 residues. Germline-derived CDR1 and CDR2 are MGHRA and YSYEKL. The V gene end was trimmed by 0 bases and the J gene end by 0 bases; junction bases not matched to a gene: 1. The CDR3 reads CASSQDGTANTGELFF. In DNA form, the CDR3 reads TGCGCCAGCAGCCAAGATGGGACAGCGAACACCGGGGAGCTGTTTTTT.

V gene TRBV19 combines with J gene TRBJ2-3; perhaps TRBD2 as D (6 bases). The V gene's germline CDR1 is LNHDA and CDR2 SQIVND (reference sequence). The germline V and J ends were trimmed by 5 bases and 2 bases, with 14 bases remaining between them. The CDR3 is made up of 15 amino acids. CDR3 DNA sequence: TGTGCCAGTAGTGACTTGCGGGGCCCCACAGATACGCAGTATTTT. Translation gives CASSDLRGPTDTQYF.

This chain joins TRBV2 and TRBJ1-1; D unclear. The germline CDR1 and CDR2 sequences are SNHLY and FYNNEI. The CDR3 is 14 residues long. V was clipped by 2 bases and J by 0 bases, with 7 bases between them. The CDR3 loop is CASSEYSLNTEAFF. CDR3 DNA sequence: TGTGCCAGCAGTGAATATTCGTTGAACACTGAAGCTTTCTTT.

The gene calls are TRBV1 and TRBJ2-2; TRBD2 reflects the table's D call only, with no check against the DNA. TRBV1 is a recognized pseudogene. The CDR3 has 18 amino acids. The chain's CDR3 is CTSRLLAGGRFGTGELFF. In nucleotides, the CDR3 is TGCACCAGCAGATTACTAGCGGGGGGGCGGTTCGGCACCGGGGAGCTGTTTTTT.

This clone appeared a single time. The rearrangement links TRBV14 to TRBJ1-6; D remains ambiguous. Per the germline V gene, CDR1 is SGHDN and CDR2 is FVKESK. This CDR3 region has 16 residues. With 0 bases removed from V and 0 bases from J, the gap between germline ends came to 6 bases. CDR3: CASSQDYSSYNSPLHF. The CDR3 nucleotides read TGTGCCAGCAGCCAAGACTACAGCTCCTATAATTCACCCCTCCACTTT.

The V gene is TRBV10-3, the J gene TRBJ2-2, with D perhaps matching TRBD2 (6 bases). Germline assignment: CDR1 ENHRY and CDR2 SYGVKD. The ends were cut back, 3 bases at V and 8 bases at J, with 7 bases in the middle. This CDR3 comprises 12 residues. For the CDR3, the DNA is TGTGCCATCAGTGATCGGGGGGGGGAGCTGTTTTTT. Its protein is CAISDRGGELFF.

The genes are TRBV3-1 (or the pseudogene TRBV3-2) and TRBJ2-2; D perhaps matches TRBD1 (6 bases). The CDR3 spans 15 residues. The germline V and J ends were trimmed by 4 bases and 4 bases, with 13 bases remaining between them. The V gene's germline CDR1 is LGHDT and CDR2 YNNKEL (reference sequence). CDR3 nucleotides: TGTGCCAGCAGCCCACGGGACAAACCCACCGGGGAGCTGTTTTTT. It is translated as CASSPRDKPTGELFF.

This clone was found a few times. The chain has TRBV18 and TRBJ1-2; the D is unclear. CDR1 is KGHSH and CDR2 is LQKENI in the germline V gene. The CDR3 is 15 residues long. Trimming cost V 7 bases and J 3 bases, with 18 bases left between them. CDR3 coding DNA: TGTGCCAGCTACCGATCAGCGGAGGGAGACTATGGCTACACCTTC. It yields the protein CASYRSAEGDYGYTF. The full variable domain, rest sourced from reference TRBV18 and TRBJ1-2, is NAGVMQNPRHLVRRRGQEARLRCSPMKGHSHVYWYRQLPEEGLKFMVYLQKENIIDESGMPKERFSAEFPKEGPSILRIQQVVRGDSAAYFCASYRSAEGDYGYTFGSGTRLTVV.

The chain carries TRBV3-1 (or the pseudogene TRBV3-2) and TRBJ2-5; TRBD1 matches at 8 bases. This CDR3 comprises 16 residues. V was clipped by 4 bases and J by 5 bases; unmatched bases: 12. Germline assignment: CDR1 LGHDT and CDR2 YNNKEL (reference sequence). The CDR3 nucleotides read TGTGCCAGCAGCCCGTACCGGGACAGGCCGTTGGAGACCCAGTACTTC. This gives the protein CASSPYRDRPLETQYF.

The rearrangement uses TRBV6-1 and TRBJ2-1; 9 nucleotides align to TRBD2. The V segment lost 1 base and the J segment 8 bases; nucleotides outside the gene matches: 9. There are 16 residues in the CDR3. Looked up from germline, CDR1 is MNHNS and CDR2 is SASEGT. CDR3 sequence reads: CASSEVYSGRIDEQFF. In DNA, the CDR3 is TGTGCCAGCAGTGAAGTCTACAGCGGGAGGATTGATGAGCAGTTCTTC.

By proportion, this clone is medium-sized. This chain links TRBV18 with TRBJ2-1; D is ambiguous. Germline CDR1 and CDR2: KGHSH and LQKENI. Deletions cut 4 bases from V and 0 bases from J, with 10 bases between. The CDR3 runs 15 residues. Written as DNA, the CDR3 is TGTGCCAGCTCACGGGCCGATAGCTCCTACAATGAGCAGTTCTTC. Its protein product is CASSRADSSYNEQFF.

DNA for the CDR3: TGCAGCGTTGTGGGGACAGGGGAGGGTATAGCTTTCTTT. Translated: CSVVGTGEGIAFF. The V call is TRBV29-1, the J call TRBJ1-1, with 10 bases matching TRBD1. J lost 10 bases, V lost 4 bases, and 9 bases had no gene match. The CDR3 runs to 13 residues. Per the germline V gene, CDR1 is SQVTM and CDR2 is ANQGSEA.

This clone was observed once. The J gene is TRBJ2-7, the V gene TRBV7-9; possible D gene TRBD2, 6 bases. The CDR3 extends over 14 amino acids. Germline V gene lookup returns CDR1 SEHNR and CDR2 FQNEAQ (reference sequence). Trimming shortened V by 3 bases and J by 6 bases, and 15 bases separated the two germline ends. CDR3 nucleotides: TGTGCCAGCAGCTTTTGGGGGACTCCTGGCGAGCAGTACTTC. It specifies CASSFWGTPGEQYF.

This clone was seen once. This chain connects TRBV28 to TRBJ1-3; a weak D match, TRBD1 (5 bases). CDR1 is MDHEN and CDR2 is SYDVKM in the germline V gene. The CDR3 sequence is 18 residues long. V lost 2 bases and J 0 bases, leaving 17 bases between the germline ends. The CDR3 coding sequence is TGTGCCAGCAGTTTACTATCTGGGGCCGCACTCTCTGGAAACACCATATATTTT. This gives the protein CASSLLSGAALSGNTIYF.

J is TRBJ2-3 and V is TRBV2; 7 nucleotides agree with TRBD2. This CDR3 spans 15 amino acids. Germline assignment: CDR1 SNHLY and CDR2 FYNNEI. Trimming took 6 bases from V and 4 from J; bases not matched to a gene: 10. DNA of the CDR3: TGTGCCAGCAGGAAGGAGCGGGGAAGGTCAGATACGCAGTATTTT. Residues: CASRKERGRSDTQYF. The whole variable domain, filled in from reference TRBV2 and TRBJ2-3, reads EPEVTQTPSHQVTQMGQEVILRCVPISNHLYFYWYRQILGQKVEFLVSFYNNEISEKSEIFDDQFSVERPDGSNFTLKIRSTKLEDSAMYFCASRKERGRSDTQYFGPGTRLTVL.

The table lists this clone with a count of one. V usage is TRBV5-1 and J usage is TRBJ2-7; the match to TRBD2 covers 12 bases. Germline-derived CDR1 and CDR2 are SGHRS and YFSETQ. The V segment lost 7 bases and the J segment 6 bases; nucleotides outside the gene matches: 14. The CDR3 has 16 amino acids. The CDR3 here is CASSGGTGLAGFEQYF. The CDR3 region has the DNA TGCGCCAGCTCGGGGGGGACAGGACTAGCGGGGTTCGAGCAGTACTTC.

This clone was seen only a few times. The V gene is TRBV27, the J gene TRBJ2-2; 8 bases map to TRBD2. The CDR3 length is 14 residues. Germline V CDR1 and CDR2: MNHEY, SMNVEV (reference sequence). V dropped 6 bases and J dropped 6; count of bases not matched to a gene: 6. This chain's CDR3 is CASSRTSFAGELFF. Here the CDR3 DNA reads TGTGCCAGCAGCCGGACTAGCTTCGCCGGGGAGCTGTTTTTT.

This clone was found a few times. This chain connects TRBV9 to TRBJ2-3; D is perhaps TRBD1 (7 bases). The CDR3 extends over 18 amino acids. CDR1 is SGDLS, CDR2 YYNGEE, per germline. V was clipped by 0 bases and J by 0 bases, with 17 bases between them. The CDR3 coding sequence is TGTGCCAGCAGCGTAGGTCGGGGCAGGGGGACTAGCACAGATACGCAGTATTTT. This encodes CASSVGRGRGTSTDTQYF.

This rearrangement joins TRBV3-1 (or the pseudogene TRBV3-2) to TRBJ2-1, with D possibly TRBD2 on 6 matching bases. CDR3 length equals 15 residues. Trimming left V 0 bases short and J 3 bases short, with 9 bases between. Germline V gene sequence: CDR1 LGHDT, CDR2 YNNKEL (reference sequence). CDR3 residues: CASSQEWGLYNEQFF. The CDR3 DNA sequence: TGTGCCAGCAGCCAAGAATGGGGACTCTACAATGAGCAGTTCTTC.

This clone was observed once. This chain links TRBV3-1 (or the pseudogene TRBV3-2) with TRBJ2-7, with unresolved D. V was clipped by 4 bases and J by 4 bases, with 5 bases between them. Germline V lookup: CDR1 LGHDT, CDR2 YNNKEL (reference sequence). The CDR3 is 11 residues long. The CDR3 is CASSLEYEQYF. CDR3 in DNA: TGTGCCAGCAGCCTCGAGTACGAGCAGTACTTC.

CDR3 nucleotides: TGTGCCAGCAGCGAGGTACGACAGGCCTATGGCTACACCTTC. This encodes CASSEVRQAYGYTF. The chain combines TRBV2 with TRBJ1-2, with D perhaps TRBD1 (6 bases). CDR3 length: 14 amino acids. V lost 6 bases to trimming and J lost 4 bases, with 15 bases between them. Germline lookup yields CDR1 SNHLY and CDR2 FYNNEI.

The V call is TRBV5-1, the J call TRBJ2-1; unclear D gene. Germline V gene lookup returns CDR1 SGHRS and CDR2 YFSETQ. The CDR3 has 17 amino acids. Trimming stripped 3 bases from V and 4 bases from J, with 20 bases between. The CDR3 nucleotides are TGCGCCAGCAGCTCCGGTAGTGCGGCTGGATCATACAATGAGCAGTTCTTC. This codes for CASSSGSAAGSYNEQFF.

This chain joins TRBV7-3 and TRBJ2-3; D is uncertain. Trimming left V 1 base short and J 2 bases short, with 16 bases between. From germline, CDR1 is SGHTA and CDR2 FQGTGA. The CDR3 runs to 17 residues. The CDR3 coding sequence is TGTGCCAGCAGCTTAAGCGTTGTGCCGGTCTACACAGATACGCAGTATTTT. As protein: CASSLSVVPVYTDTQYF.